This T cell receptor (beta chain) is from a study of blood T cells in healthy people across ages. Study-level findings and limits: Across samples, TCR beta diversity tracked strongly with naive T cell percentage. Per million T cells, the diversity of TCR beta decreased roughly linearly as age advanced.

As concerns this clonotype: What it binds is unknown.

Using a J-beta primer mix together with a sample-barcoded 5' primer, a second PCR was run for about 6 to 12 cycles. Every cDNA molecule carried a tag from a template-switch adaptor bearing 12 random nucleotides. Using its own MiXCR run on the 5' RACE reads, TCRdb lists one record per CDR3 protein. This table has about 1.4 million distinct CDR3 sequences, roughly 64% appearing once. This receptor was taken from a young man in good health. What was sequenced was blood.

The CDR3 coding sequence is TGTGCCAGCAGTTACGGCCAGGATCAAGAGACCCAGTACTTC. Amino acids: CASSYGQDQETQYF. V gene TRBV6-5 combines with J gene TRBJ2-5; no clear D. This CDR3 is 14 amino acids long. Germline CDR1 reads MNHEY; CDR2 reads SVGAGI. V was pared by 2 bases and J by 2 bases, with 9 bases between.